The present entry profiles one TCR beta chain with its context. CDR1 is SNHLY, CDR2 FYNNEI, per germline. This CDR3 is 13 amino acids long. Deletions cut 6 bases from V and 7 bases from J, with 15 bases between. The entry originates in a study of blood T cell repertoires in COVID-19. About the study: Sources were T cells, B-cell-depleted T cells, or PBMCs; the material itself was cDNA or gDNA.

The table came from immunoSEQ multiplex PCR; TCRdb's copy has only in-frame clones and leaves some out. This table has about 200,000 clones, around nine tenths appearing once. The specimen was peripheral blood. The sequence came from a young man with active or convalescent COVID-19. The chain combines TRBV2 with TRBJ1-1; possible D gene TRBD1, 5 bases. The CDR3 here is CASRQETGVEAFF. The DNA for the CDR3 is TGTGCCAGCAGGCAAGAAACAGGAGTTGAAGCTTTCTTT.